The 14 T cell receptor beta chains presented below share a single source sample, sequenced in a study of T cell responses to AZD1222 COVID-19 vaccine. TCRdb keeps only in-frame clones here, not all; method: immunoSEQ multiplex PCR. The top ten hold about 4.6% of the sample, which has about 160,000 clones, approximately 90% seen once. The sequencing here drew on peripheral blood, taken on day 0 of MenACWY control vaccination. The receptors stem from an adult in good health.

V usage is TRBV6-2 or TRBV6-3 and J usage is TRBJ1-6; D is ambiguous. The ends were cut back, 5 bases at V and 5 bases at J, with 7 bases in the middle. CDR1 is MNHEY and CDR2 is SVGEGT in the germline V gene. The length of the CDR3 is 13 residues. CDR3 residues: CASSVEDNSPLHF. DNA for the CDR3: TGTGCCAGCAGTGTGGAAGATAATTCACCCCTCCACTTT.

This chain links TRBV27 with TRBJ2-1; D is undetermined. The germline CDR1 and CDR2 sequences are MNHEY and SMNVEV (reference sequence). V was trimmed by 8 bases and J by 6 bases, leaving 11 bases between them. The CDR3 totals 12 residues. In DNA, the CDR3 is TGTGCCAGCTCCCCCGCCTCCAATGAGCAGTTCTTC. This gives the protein CASSPASNEQFF.

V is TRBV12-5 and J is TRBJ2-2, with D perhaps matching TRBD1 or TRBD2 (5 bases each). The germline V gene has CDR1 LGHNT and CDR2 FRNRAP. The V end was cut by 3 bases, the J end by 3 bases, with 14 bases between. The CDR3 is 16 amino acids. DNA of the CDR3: TGTGCTAGTGGTTTAGCTCCACGGGGCGACACCGGGGAGCTGTTTTTT. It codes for CASGLAPRGDTGELFF.

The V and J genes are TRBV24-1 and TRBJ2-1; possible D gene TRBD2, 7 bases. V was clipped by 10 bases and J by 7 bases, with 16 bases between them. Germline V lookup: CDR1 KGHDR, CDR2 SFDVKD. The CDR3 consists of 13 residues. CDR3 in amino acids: CATGGGSLNEQFF. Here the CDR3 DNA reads TGTGCCACGGGAGGGGGGAGCTTGAATGAGCAGTTCTTC.

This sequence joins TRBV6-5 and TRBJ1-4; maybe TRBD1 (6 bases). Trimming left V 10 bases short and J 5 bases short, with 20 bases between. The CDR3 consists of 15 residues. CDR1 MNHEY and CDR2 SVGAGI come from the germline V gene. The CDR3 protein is CATARGPWPNEKLFF. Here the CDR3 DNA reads TGTGCCACTGCTCGGGGGCCCTGGCCCAATGAAAAACTGTTTTTT.

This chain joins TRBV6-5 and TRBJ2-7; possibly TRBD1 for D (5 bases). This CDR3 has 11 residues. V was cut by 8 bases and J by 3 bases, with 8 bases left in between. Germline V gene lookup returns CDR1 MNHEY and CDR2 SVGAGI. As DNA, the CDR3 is TGTGCCAGCGGGCAGGGCTACGAGCAGTACTTC. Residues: CASGQGYEQYF.

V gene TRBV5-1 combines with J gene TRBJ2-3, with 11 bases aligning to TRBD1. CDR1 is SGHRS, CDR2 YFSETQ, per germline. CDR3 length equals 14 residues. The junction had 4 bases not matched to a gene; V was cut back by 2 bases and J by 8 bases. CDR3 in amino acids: CASSFGQGAGTQYF. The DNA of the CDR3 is TGCGCCAGCAGCTTCGGACAGGGGGCGGGTACGCAGTATTTT.

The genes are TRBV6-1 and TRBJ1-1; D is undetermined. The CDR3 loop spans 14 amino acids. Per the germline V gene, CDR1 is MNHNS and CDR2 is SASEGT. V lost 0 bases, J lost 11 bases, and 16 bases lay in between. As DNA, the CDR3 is TGTGCCAGCAGTGAAGCGCGGATGACTGGAGCCGCTTTCTTT. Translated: CASSEARMTGAAFF.

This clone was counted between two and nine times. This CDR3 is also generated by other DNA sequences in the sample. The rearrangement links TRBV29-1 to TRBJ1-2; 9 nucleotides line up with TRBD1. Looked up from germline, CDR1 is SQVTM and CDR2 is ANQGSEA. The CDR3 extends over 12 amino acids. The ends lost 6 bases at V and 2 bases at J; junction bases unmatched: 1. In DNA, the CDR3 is TGCAGCGTGGGGACAGGGAACTATGGCTACACCTTC. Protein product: CSVGTGNYGYTF.

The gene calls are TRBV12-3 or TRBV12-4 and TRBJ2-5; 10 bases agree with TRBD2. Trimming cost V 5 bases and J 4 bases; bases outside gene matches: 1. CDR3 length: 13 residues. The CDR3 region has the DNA TGTGCCAGCAGTCGACTAGCGGGAGAGACCCAGTACTTC. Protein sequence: CASSRLAGETQYF.

The CDR3 coding sequence is TGTGCCAGTACCCCACAAAACTCAGCCTATGGCTACACCTTC. As protein: CASTPQNSAYGYTF. This chain joins TRBV19 and TRBJ1-2; D uncertain. The CDR3 extends over 14 amino acids. V lost 7 bases and J lost 4, with 16 bases in between. Germline V gene lookup returns CDR1 LNHDA and CDR2 SQIVND (reference sequence).

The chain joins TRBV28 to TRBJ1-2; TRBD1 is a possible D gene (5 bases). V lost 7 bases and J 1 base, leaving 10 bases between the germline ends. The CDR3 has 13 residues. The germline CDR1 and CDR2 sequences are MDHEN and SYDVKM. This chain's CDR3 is CASNRDFNYGYTF. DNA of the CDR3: TGTGCCAGCAATAGGGACTTTAACTATGGCTACACCTTC.

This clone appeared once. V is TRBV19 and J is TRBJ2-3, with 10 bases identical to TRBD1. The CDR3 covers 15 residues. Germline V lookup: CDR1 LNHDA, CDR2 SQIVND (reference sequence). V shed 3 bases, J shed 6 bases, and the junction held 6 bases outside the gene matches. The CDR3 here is CASSMRQGAGDTQYF. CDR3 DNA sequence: TGTGCCAGTAGTATGAGACAGGGGGCCGGGGATACGCAGTATTTT.

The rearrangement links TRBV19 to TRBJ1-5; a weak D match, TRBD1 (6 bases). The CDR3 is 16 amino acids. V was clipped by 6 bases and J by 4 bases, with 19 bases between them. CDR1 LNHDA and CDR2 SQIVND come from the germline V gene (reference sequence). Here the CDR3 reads CASRYWGPDRNQPQHF. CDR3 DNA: TGTGCCAGTAGATACTGGGGGCCAGATCGAAATCAGCCCCAGCATTTT.